These 4 T cell receptor beta chains came from one sample sequenced in a study of naive and memory T cell subsets. An equimolar mix of two oligonucleotides served as the beta constant-region primer for TRBC1 and TRBC2. TCRdb reprocessed the UMI-ligation and nested PCR reads with MiXCR, giving one entry per CDR3 protein. The data show tens of thousands of distinct CDR3 sequences, 10% to 15% seen once. Source material: central memory CD4+ T cells from blood. All receptors derive from a human donor in good health.

This clonotype was picked up many times. This chain connects TRBV11-2 to TRBJ2-6; D remains ambiguous. V was trimmed by 1 base and J by 2 bases, leaving 9 bases between them. This CDR3 contains 16 residues. Germline V CDR1 and CDR2: SGHAT, FQNNGV. The DNA of the CDR3 is TGTGCCAGCAGCTTAGTCGTCAAGGCTGGGGCCAACGTCCTGACTTTC. Protein sequence: CASSLVVKAGANVLTF. Combining the CDR3 with reference TRBV11-2 and TRBJ2-6 gives the whole variable domain EAGVAQSPRYKIIEKRQSVAFWCNPISGHATLYWYQQILGQGPKLLIQFQNNGVVDDSQLPKDRFSAERLKGVDSTLKIQPAKLEDSAVYLCASSLVVKAGANVLTFGAGSRLTVL.

The V call is TRBV30, the J call TRBJ1-1, with D perhaps matching TRBD1 (5 bases). The CDR3 sequence is 14 residues long. Germline V gene data show CDR1 as GTSNPN and CDR2 as SVGIG (reference sequence). Trimming took off 2 bases at V and 11 bases at J, with 21 bases between the two ends. The CDR3 sequence is CAWSLDRRDPLAFF. For the CDR3, the DNA is TGTGCCTGGAGTTTAGATAGGCGGGACCCTTTGGCTTTCTTT.

This clonotype showed up just once. This sequence joins TRBV7-9 and TRBJ2-7, with D unclear. Trimming took off 2 bases at V and 6 bases at J, with 14 bases between the two ends. This CDR3 is 14 amino acids long. Germline assignment: CDR1 SEHNR and CDR2 FQNEAQ (reference sequence). This CDR3 is CASSLSHNGGEQYF. As DNA, the CDR3 is TGTGCCAGCAGCTTATCGCACAACGGCGGCGAGCAGTACTTC. Filled out from reference TRBV7-9 and TRBJ2-7, the complete variable domain reads DTGVSQNPRHKITKRGQNVTFRCDPISEHNRLYWYRQTLGQGPEFLTYFQNEAQLEKSRLLSDRFSAERPKGSFSTLEIQRTEQGDSAMYLCASSLSHNGGEQYFGPGTRLTVT.

This clonotype was counted ten times or more. J is TRBJ2-5 and V is TRBV25-1; TRBD1 matches at 8 bases. V shed 6 bases, J shed 4 bases, and the junction held 10 bases outside the gene matches. The CDR3 spans 15 residues. The germline CDR1 and CDR2 sequences are MGHDK and SYGVNS. The CDR3 nucleotides read TGTGCCAGCAGCGACCGACAGGGGTTGGCAGAGACCCAGTACTTC. This codes for CASSDRQGLAETQYF.